The TCR beta chain described here comes from a study of cytomegalovirus exposure and HLA in healthy donors. Across the study: In a previous analysis, some 110 million unique TCR beta sequences were found from 170 million or so T cells. The study, taken as a whole, reports: It was 160 or so TCR beta chains that were listed as cytomegalovirus-associated. In a later analysis, V- and J-gene trimming of beta chains associated with a DCLRE1C missense variant, replicated independently.

The PCR had 60 Vbeta and 13 Jbeta primers. Generated by immunoSEQ multiplex PCR, the TCRdb table keeps only in-frame clones and is missing some. Its table lists approximately 38,000 clones. Germline V gene sequence: CDR1 SGHRS, CDR2 YFSETQ. J gave up 2 bases and V 7 bases, and 6 bases lay outside the gene matches. The CDR3 totals 13 residues. As for this clone: Antigen unknown.

The chain is built from TRBV5-1 and TRBJ2-7, with TRBD1 matching 7 bases. The receptor was derived from a human donor in good health. Sequencing was done on a sample of PBMCs. In DNA form, the CDR3 reads TGCGCCAGCCGACAGGGATCCGCCTACGAGCAGTACTTC. Translated, it gives CASRQGSAYEQYF.